The present TCR beta chain was sequenced within a study of chemoradiotherapy in HPV16-positive cancers. Assay: immunoSEQ multiplex PCR; the TCRdb copy retains only in-frame clones and omits some. The sample has about 20,000 clones, under 90% seen once; the top ten hold less than 2.5%. Germline-derived CDR1 and CDR2 are SGHRS and YFSETQ. There are 15 residues in the CDR3. The V segment lost 3 bases and the J segment 6 bases; nucleotides outside the gene matches: 11. The chain has TRBV5-1 and TRBJ2-7; 8 nucleotides line up with TRBD2. This sample comprised blood, obtained from a patient who underwent chemoradiotherapy. The TCR comes from a human donor with HPV-associated anogenital cancer. The CDR3 coding sequence is TGCGCCAGCAGCTCCCGGGGGGGCACAGGGACCGAGCAGTACTTC. Amino acid sequence: CASSSRGGTGTEQYF.